Listed here are 2 T cell receptor beta chains from one sample, sequenced in a study of blood T cell repertoires in COVID-19. Repertoires were generated with immunoSEQ multiplex PCR, while TCRdb's copy carries only in-frame clones and drops some. In the table there are fewer than 200,000 clones, around 85% of which are singletons. Sample: peripheral blood. The receptors come from a man aged 55 to 70 who had recovered from COVID-19.

The chain uses TRBV6-5 and TRBJ1-1; D uncertain. The germline V gene encodes CDR1 MNHEY and CDR2 SVGAGI. The V gene lost 7 bases and the J gene lost 3 bases, with 3 bases spanning the gap. The CDR3 spans 10 residues. The CDR3 DNA reads as TGTGCCAGCACCTACACTGAAGCTTTCTTT. Protein product: CASTYTEAFF.

The chain recombines TRBV7-9 with TRBJ2-5; a possible D gene is TRBD2 (5 bases). This CDR3 has 15 residues. Per the germline V gene, CDR1 is SEHNR and CDR2 is FQNEAQ (reference sequence). The V end was cut by 4 bases, the J end by 2 bases, with 14 bases between. The CDR3 sequence is CASSSPAGLQETQYF. As DNA, the CDR3 is TGTGCCAGCAGCTCTCCCGCCGGACTTCAAGAGACCCAGTACTTC.